The 7 T cell receptor beta chains reported below all come from one sample, sequenced in a study of cytomegalovirus exposure and HLA in healthy donors. PCR amplification relied on 60 Vbeta primers (plus 13 Jbeta primers). Repertoires were generated with immunoSEQ multiplex PCR, while TCRdb's copy carries only in-frame clones and drops some. Found here are around 100,000 clones, around 64% of them singletons; the top ten hold about 2.2%. What was sequenced was PBMCs. The source is a woman between 25 and 40 years old in good health and CMV-seronegative.

The rearrangement uses TRBV2 and TRBJ2-7; possible D gene TRBD1, 6 bases. The V gene lost 3 bases and the J gene lost 4 bases, with 13 bases spanning the gap. Germline V gene sequence: CDR1 SNHLY, CDR2 FYNNEI. The CDR3 spans 14 residues. As DNA, the CDR3 is TGTGCCAGCAGTGAGCAGGGGATCCTATACGAGCAGTACTTC. Its protein is CASSEQGILYEQYF.

This chain joins TRBV6-5 and TRBJ1-5; TRBD1 is a possible D gene (6 bases). The V gene's germline CDR1 is MNHEY and CDR2 SVGAGI. Trimming took 5 bases from V and 3 from J, leaving 8 bases between them. This CDR3 has 13 amino acids. The CDR3 DNA reads as TGTGCCAGCAGTGGACAGCCCAATCAGCCCCAGCATTTT. It is translated as CASSGQPNQPQHF.

The chain uses TRBV18 and TRBJ2-1, with 8 bases matching TRBD1. Germline V gene lookup returns CDR1 KGHSH and CDR2 LQKENI. V shed 1 base and J 6 bases; nucleotides not matched to a gene: 8. The CDR3 length is 16 residues. The CDR3 coding sequence is TGTGCCAGCTCACCACTGGGGCAGGGGGCTAGCAATGAGCAGTTCTTC. It is translated as CASSPLGQGASNEQFF.

The chain joins TRBV14 to TRBJ1-1, with D maybe TRBD1 (5 bases). The CDR3 spans 13 residues. V gave up 0 bases and J gave up 3 bases, with 5 bases separating them. Germline CDR1 SGHDN, CDR2 FVKESK. The CDR3 nucleotides are TGTGCCAGCAGCCAAGACAGGGACACTGAAGCTTTCTTT. Translating gives CASSQDRDTEAFF.

This clone came up a few times. The V and J genes are TRBV28 and TRBJ1-2, with a possible D match to TRBD1 (5 bases). The germline gives CDR1 MDHEN, CDR2 SYDVKM. V shed 2 bases and J shed 5 bases, with 12 bases lying between them. CDR3 length equals 14 residues. The CDR3 bases are TGTGCCAGCAGTTTAGGCCAGGGATTATATGGCTACACCTTC. Its protein is CASSLGQGLYGYTF.

The chain couples TRBV15 to TRBJ2-5, with D unclear. This CDR3 spans 13 amino acids. V lost 2 bases and J 1 base, leaving 5 bases between the germline ends. Germline V gene data show CDR1 as LNHNV and CDR2 as YYDKDF (reference sequence). CDR3 nucleotide sequence: TGTGCCACCAGCAGACCTCTCCAAGAGACCCAGTACTTC. It is translated as CATSRPLQETQYF.

This CDR3 is CAISGQGSYEQYF. CDR3 coding DNA: TGTGCCATCAGTGGGCAGGGTTCCTACGAGCAGTACTTC. The chain is built from TRBV10-3 and TRBJ2-7; weak D call: TRBD1 (5 bases). V was cut by 4 bases and J by 1 base, with 8 bases left in between. This CDR3 comprises 13 residues. Germline CDR1 is ENHRY and CDR2 is SYGVKD.